Listed here are 31 T cell receptor beta chains from one sample, sequenced in a study of technical replicates of blood from several donors. Sequencing was performed with immunoSEQ multiplex PCR; in TCRdb, only in-frame clones are kept and a portion is missing. The sample comprises over 90,000 clones, 95% of which are singletons, and around 0.21% rests with the top ten. The sequencing input was T cells isolated from PBMCs. These receptors originate from a human donor in good health.

The chain links TRBV4-1 to TRBJ2-1; D call uncertain. CDR3 length: 14 residues. Germline V gene sequence: CDR1 MGHRA, CDR2 YSYEKL. Trimming removed 4 bases at V and 7 bases at J, with 14 bases between. The CDR3 loop reads CASSRNQDRNEQFF. The CDR3 coding sequence is TGCGCCAGCAGCCGGAACCAGGATCGTAATGAGCAGTTCTTC.

The rearrangement joins TRBV18 to TRBJ2-7; D is possibly TRBD2 (5 bases). Deletions cut 3 bases from V and 5 bases from J, with 14 bases between. Per germline, CDR1 KGHSH and CDR2 LQKENI. The CDR3 is 14 residues long. CDR3 DNA: TGTGCCAGCTCACCGGGAGTCCCCCCCGACGAGCAGTACTTC. The encoded protein is CASSPGVPPDEQYF.

V is TRBV28 and J is TRBJ1-4; 12 nucleotides line up with TRBD1. The CDR3 covers 14 residues. The germline V gene has CDR1 MDHEN and CDR2 SYDVKM. V shed 6 bases and J 8 bases; nucleotides not matched to a gene: 4. The DNA for the CDR3 is TGTGCCAGCAGGGGACAGGGGGCTGGGGAAAAACTGTTTTTT. Protein product: CASRGQGAGEKLFF.

This CDR3 reads CASSQEDRGGHSYEQYF. CDR3 sequence (DNA): TGCGCCAGCAGCCAAGAAGACCGGGGAGGGCACTCCTACGAGCAGTACTTC. This sequence joins TRBV4-1 and TRBJ2-5; 7 bases are a match to TRBD2. Gene TRBJ2-7 matches the end of the DNA better, so the J call may be wrong. The CDR3 covers 17 residues. CDR1 and CDR2 (germline): MGHRA, YSYEKL.

V and J are TRBV27 and TRBJ2-7, with no clear D. V dropped 5 bases and J dropped 1 base, with 18 bases sitting between them. This CDR3 has 16 residues. The germline gives CDR1 MNHEY, CDR2 SMNVEV (reference sequence). CDR3 bases: TGTGCCAGCAGTCCCCTCGCTCAAGGCGGATCCTACGAGCAGTACTTC. This translates into CASSPLAQGGSYEQYF.

The rearrangement joins TRBV6-6 to TRBJ2-5; D is uncertain. The CDR3 totals 12 residues. Germline V gene sequence: CDR1 MNHNY, CDR2 SVGAGI (reference sequence). V was shortened by 6 bases and J by 3 bases, with 8 bases between the two germline ends. CDR3 amino acids: CASSYTKETQYF. CDR3 DNA: TGTGCCAGCAGCTATACGAAAGAGACCCAGTACTTC.

The V and J genes are TRBV5-6 and TRBJ2-5, with 7 bases lining up with TRBD2. Trimming removed 0 bases from V and 4 bases from J; junction bases left unmatched: 9. In germline, CDR1 is SGHDT, CDR2 YYEEEE. The length of the CDR3 is 16 residues. CDR3 DNA sequence: TGTGCCAGCAGCTTGGATGGACTAGGTCTCTCAGAGACCCAGTACTTC. Translation gives CASSLDGLGLSETQYF.

This clone came up once. The gene calls are TRBV7-9 and TRBJ1-5, with TRBD1 identical over 8 bases. The J segment lost 4 bases and the V segment lost 2 bases, leaving 10 bases of the junction unmatched. From germline, CDR1 is SEHNR and CDR2 FQNEAQ (reference sequence). This CDR3 region has 17 residues. The CDR3 region has the DNA TGTGCCAGCAGCTTAATCCGACCGGGACAGGTAAATCAGCCCCAGCATTTT. Encoded protein: CASSLIRPGQVNQPQHF.

This clone was observed a handful of times. This chain uses TRBV27 with TRBJ2-7; D is possibly TRBD1 (5 bases). The V gene's germline CDR1 is MNHEY and CDR2 SMNVEV (reference sequence). This CDR3 region has 14 residues. The germline V and J ends were trimmed by 3 bases and 5 bases, with 14 bases remaining between them. The CDR3 DNA follows: TGTGCCAGCAGTTTTGGGGCGAGCTTAAACGAGCAGTACTTC. Translated: CASSFGASLNEQYF.

The J gene is TRBJ2-3, the V gene TRBV5-1; 9 nucleotides agree with TRBD2. Germline V gene sequence: CDR1 SGHRS, CDR2 YFSETQ. The CDR3 consists of 16 residues. Losses at the gene ends were 4 bases for V and 0 bases for J; bases not matched to a gene: 6. This chain's CDR3 is CASSEGGGASTDTQYF. CDR3 DNA: TGCGCCAGCAGCGAAGGCGGGGGGGCGAGCACAGATACGCAGTATTTT.

This clone was seen a single time. The chain uses TRBV5-4 and TRBJ2-3; D is unresolved. CDR3 length: 15 residues. In germline, CDR1 is SGHNT, CDR2 YYREEE (reference sequence). Trimming stripped 1 base from V and 2 bases from J, with 11 bases between. CDR3 sequence (DNA): TGTGCCAGCAGCTTGAACGGCGGTCCCACAGATACGCAGTATTTT. Translation: CASSLNGGPTDTQYF.

This chain uses TRBV2 with TRBJ2-7; 13 bases match TRBD2. The CDR3 spans 15 residues. V was pared by 8 bases and J by 2 bases, with 6 bases of the junction left unmatched. Per the germline V gene, CDR1 is SNHLY and CDR2 is FYNNEI. The CDR3 spells CASFSGTSGTYEQYF. The CDR3 nucleotides read TGTGCCAGCTTTTCCGGGACTAGCGGGACCTACGAGCAGTACTTC.

The chain has TRBV19 and TRBJ1-2, with 10 bases matching TRBD1. The ends lost 8 bases at V and 12 bases at J; junction bases unmatched: 12. The CDR3 spans 13 residues. Looked up from germline, CDR1 is LNHDA and CDR2 is SQIVND (reference sequence). This CDR3 is CASGYDRGRGDTF. The DNA of the CDR3 is TGTGCCAGTGGATATGACAGGGGGCGAGGGGACACCTTC.

The rearrangement links TRBV18 to TRBJ1-1; 12 nucleotides align to TRBD1. CDR1 is KGHSH, CDR2 LQKENI, per germline. CDR3 size: 18 residues. V lost 1 base and J lost 0; bases outside the gene matches: 6. For the CDR3, the DNA is TGTGCCAGCTCACCACAACAGGGACAGGGGGCTTTGAACACTGAAGCTTTCTTT. Its protein is CASSPQQGQGALNTEAFF.

J is TRBJ2-3 and V is TRBV11-3; 13 bases match TRBD2. Trimming at V came to 1 base and at J to 6 bases, leaving 4 bases not matched to a gene. Germline V gives CDR1 SGHNT, CDR2 YENEEA. CDR3 size: 16 residues. CDR3 amino acids: CASSLGGLAGADTQYF. CDR3 DNA sequence: TGTGCCAGCAGCTTAGGTGGACTAGCGGGGGCGGATACGCAGTATTTT. Based on the CDR3 plus reference TRBV11-3 and TRBJ2-3, the full variable domain is EAGVVQSPRYKIIEKKQPVAFWCNPISGHNTLYWYLQNLGQGPELLIRYENEEAVDDSQLPKDRFSAERLKGVDSTLKIQPAELGDSAVYLCASSLGGLAGADTQYFGPGTRLTVL.

The J gene is TRBJ2-1, the V gene TRBV6-5; a possible D gene is TRBD2 (5 bases). Per the germline V gene, CDR1 is MNHEY and CDR2 is SVGAGI. The CDR3 length is 16 residues. Trimming cost V 0 bases and J 7 bases, with 16 bases left between them. The chain's CDR3 is CASSYSRSKLENEQFF. The CDR3 DNA is TGTGCCAGCAGTTACTCACGGTCCAAACTAGAGAATGAGCAGTTCTTC.

The chain recombines TRBV7-9 with TRBJ2-7; D is possibly TRBD1 (6 bases). This CDR3 spans 16 amino acids. CDR1 is SEHNR and CDR2 is FQNEAQ in the germline V gene (reference sequence). Between the trimmed V and J ends, which lost 3 bases and 1 base, there was a span of 16 bases. The CDR3 here is CASSFPPGGRSYEQYF. In DNA form, the CDR3 reads TGTGCCAGCAGCTTTCCGCCTGGGGGCAGATCCTACGAGCAGTACTTC.

The chain couples TRBV4-2 to TRBJ2-1, with TRBD2 matching over 7 bases. J gave up 6 bases and V 0 bases, and 8 bases lay outside the gene matches. Germline CDR1 reads LGHNA; CDR2 reads YNFKEQ. This CDR3 has 16 amino acids. CDR3 sequence (DNA): TGTGCCAGCAGCCAAGATCCCGGACTAGACCGCAATGAGCAGTTCTTC. It is translated as CASSQDPGLDRNEQFF.

The chain combines TRBV5-1 with TRBJ1-2; D is unclear. In germline, CDR1 is SGHRS, CDR2 YFSETQ. With 0 bases removed from V and 8 bases from J, the gap between germline ends came to 11 bases. The CDR3 spans 13 residues. The CDR3 bases are TGCGCCAGCAGCTTGGAGCGGGCAGGCGGCTACACCTTC. It translates to CASSLERAGGYTF.

The chain combines TRBV27 with TRBJ2-7; 8 bases map to TRBD1. This CDR3 contains 14 residues. Looked up from germline, CDR1 is MNHEY and CDR2 is SMNVEV (reference sequence). Unmatched junction bases numbered 5, after V lost 4 bases and J lost 3 bases. The CDR3 is CASSSGGRDYEQYF. The CDR3 bases are TGTGCCAGCAGTTCAGGGGGCCGGGACTACGAGCAGTACTTC.

The chain links TRBV7-9 to TRBJ2-3; TRBD2 agrees at 9 bases. The germline CDR1 and CDR2 sequences are SEHNR and FQNEAQ (reference sequence). The CDR3 contains 14 residues. V dropped 5 bases and J dropped 15; count of bases not matched to a gene: 15. The CDR3 sequence: CASSPGTSSPTVYF. The CDR3 DNA reads as TGTGCCAGCAGCCCCGGGACTAGCAGTCCCACGGTCTATTTT.

The DNA of the CDR3 is TGCGCCAGCAGCTTGGATATAGGACAGGGTACAGATACGCAGTATTTT. Amino acids: CASSLDIGQGTDTQYF. The chain couples TRBV5-1 to TRBJ2-3; TRBD1 agrees at 8 bases. The CDR3 extends over 16 amino acids. Unmatched junction bases numbered 6, after V lost 0 bases and J lost 3 bases. Germline V CDR1 and CDR2: SGHRS, YFSETQ.

This clone was recorded once. This sequence joins TRBV5-1 and TRBJ1-6, with 12 bases fitting TRBD1. CDR3 length equals 14 residues. The germline V gene has CDR1 SGHRS and CDR2 YFSETQ. V was clipped by 6 bases and J by 11 bases; unmatched bases: 6. CDR3 nucleotides: TGCGCCAGCAAGGGACAGGGGGCGAGGCCACCCCTCCACTTT. Its translation is CASKGQGARPPLHF. Together with reference TRBV5-1 and TRBJ1-6, the CDR3 gives the full variable domain: KAGVTQTPRYLIKTRGQQVTLSCSPISGHRSVSWYQQTPGQGLQFLFEYFSETQRNKGNFPGRFSGRQFSNSRSEMNVSTLELGDSALYLCASKGQGARPPLHFGNGTRLTVT.

This chain links TRBV5-6 with TRBJ2-1, with 7 bases that match TRBD2. V trimming: 3 bases; J trimming: 3 bases; junction bases outside the gene matches: 12. This CDR3 region has 17 residues. CDR1 is SGHDT and CDR2 is YYEEEE in the germline V gene. This chain's CDR3 is CASSSGLAATLYNEQFF. The CDR3 DNA sequence: TGTGCCAGCAGCTCTGGGCTAGCGGCTACCCTCTACAATGAGCAGTTCTTC.

The chain combines TRBV7-8 with TRBJ1-5; D uncertain. Germline V CDR1 and CDR2: SGHVS, FQNEAQ. V lost 5 bases, J lost 7 bases, and 21 bases lay in between. The CDR3 contains 16 residues. The CDR3 DNA is TGTGCCAGCAGCCGGGTTCGGGTGGCGCCCAACCAGCCCCAGCATTTT. This codes for CASSRVRVAPNQPQHF. Together with reference TRBV7-8 and TRBJ1-5, the CDR3 gives the full variable domain: GAGVSQSPRYKVAKRGQDVALRCDPISGHVSLFWYQQALGQGPEFLTYFQNEAQLDKSGLPSDRFFAERPEGSVSTLKIQRTQQEDSAVYLCASSRVRVAPNQPQHFGDGTRLSIL.

The rearrangement links TRBV27 to TRBJ2-7, with 7 bases matching TRBD2. Looked up from germline, CDR1 is MNHEY and CDR2 is SMNVEV (reference sequence). The junction had 2 bases not matched to a gene; V was cut back by 4 bases and J by 2 bases. This CDR3 comprises 13 residues. CDR3 amino acids: CASSWGGAYEQYF. The CDR3 DNA reads as TGTGCCAGCAGTTGGGGGGGAGCCTACGAGCAGTACTTC.

This rearrangement joins TRBV6-5 to TRBJ1-3; D might be TRBD1 (6 bases). The CDR3 runs 14 residues. Trimming left V 3 bases short and J 7 bases short, with 13 bases between. Germline loops: CDR1 MNHEY, CDR2 SVGAGI. The CDR3: CASSYVAGENTIYF. The CDR3 coding sequence is TGTGCCAGCAGTTATGTGGCAGGGGAGAACACCATATATTTT.

The chain links TRBV9 to TRBJ2-1; D perhaps matches TRBD1 (6 bases). The V end was cut by 2 bases, the J end by 6 bases, with 9 bases between. Germline V gene sequence: CDR1 SGDLS, CDR2 YYNGEE. CDR3 size: 13 residues. The CDR3 here is CASSVAGVNEQFF. DNA of the CDR3: TGTGCCAGCAGCGTTGCAGGGGTCAATGAGCAGTTCTTC.

The chain couples TRBV4-1 to TRBJ2-3, with D unclear. The CDR3 is 16 residues long. V was shortened by 0 bases and J by 4 bases, with 14 bases between the two germline ends. CDR1 and CDR2 from the germline V gene are MGHRA and YSYEKL. The CDR3 sequence is CASSQDFVSEADTQYF. DNA of the CDR3: TGCGCCAGCAGCCAAGATTTTGTAAGTGAGGCAGATACGCAGTATTTT.

The chain carries TRBV7-9 and TRBJ2-7; 7 nucleotides align to TRBD1. This CDR3 contains 14 residues. Losses at the gene ends were 4 bases for V and 1 base for J; bases not matched to a gene: 4. Germline V gene sequence: CDR1 SEHNR, CDR2 FQNEAQ (reference sequence). The CDR3 loop is CASSWLTGSYEQYF. The CDR3 region has the DNA TGTGCCAGCAGCTGGCTGACAGGGTCCTACGAGCAGTACTTC.

The chain has TRBV30 and TRBJ2-3, with 9 bases aligning to TRBD2. This CDR3 contains 14 residues. Per germline, CDR1 GTSNPN and CDR2 SVGIG (reference sequence). In nucleotides, the CDR3 is TGTGCGCGGGGGGGCGAGGGTGGACAAGATACGCAGTATTTT. Translated, it gives CARGGEGGQDTQYF. The entire variable domain, with the rest obtained from reference TRBV30 and TRBJ2-3, is as follows: SQTIHQWPATLVQPVGSPLSLECTVEGTSNPNLYWYRQAAGRGLQLLFYSVGIGQISSEVPQNLSASRPQDRQFILSSKKLLLSDSGFYLCARGGEGGQDTQYFGPGTRLTVL.